Listed here is a single T cell receptor beta chain. This entry comes from a study of control samples from healthy donors and cancer patients. Sequencing used immunoSEQ multiplex PCR; TCRdb keeps in-frame clones, though not all of them. The sample yields approximately 130,000 clones, 80% to 90% seen once. This CDR3 spans 17 amino acids. CDR1 is MNHNY, CDR2 SVGAGI, per germline (reference sequence). Unmatched junction bases numbered 9, after V lost 5 bases and J lost 4 bases. This chain links TRBV6-6 with TRBJ2-1; the match to TRBD2 covers 12 bases. The sequence derives from a man aged 35 to 55 in good health. Source material: blood. CDR3 sequence reads: CASSPSGGAGRYNEQFF. CDR3 bases: TGTGCCAGCAGTCCTAGCGGGGGGGCCGGGAGGTACAATGAGCAGTTCTTC.